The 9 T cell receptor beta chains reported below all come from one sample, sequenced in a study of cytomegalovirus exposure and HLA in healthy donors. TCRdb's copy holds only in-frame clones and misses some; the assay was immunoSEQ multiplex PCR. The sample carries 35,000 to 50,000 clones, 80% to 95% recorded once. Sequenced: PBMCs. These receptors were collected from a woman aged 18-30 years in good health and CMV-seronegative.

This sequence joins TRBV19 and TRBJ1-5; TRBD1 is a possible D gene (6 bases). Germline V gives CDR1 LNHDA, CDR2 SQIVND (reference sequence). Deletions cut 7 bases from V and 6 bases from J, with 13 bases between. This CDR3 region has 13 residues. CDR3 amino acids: CASKIQGPQPQHF. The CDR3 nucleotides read TGTGCCAGTAAAATACAGGGCCCTCAGCCCCAGCATTTT.

The CDR3 loop is CASRVPGLVNYGYTF. CDR3 DNA sequence: TGTGCCAGCAGGGTCCCGGGACTGGTAAACTATGGCTACACCTTC. This chain joins TRBV6-1 and TRBJ1-2; TRBD1 is a possible D gene (5 bases). The CDR3 sequence is 15 residues long. The ends were cut back, 6 bases at V and 2 bases at J, with 16 bases in the middle. Looked up from germline, CDR1 is MNHNS and CDR2 is SASEGT.

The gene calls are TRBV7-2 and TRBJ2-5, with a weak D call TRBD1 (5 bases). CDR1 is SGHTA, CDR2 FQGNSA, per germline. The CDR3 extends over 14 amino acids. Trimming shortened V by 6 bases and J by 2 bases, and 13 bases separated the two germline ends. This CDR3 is CASSRTSTQETQYF. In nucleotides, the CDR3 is TGTGCCAGCAGTCGGACATCGACACAAGAGACCCAGTACTTC. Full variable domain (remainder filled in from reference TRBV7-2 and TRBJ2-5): GAGVSQSPSNKVTEKGKDVELRCDPISGHTALYWYRQSLGQGLEFLIYFQGNSAPDKSGLPSDRFSAERTGGSVSTLTIQRTQQEDSAVYLCASSRTSTQETQYFGPGTRLLVL.

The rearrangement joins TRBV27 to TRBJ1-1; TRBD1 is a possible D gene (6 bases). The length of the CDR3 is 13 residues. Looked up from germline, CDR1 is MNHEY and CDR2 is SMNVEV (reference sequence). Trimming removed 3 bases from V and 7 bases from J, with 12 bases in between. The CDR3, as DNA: TGTGCCAGCAGTTTGGGGGCCGGCCTTGAAGCTTTCTTT. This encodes CASSLGAGLEAFF.

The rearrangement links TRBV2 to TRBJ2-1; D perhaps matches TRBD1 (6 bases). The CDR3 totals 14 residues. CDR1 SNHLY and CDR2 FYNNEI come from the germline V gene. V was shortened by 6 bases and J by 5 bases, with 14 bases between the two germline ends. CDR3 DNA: TGTGCCAGCAGCACAAAGACAGGTGACAATGAGCAGTTCTTC. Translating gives CASSTKTGDNEQFF. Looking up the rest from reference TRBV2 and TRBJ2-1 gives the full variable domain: EPEVTQTPSHQVTQMGQEVILRCVPISNHLYFYWYRQILGQKVEFLVSFYNNEISEKSEIFDDQFSVERPDGSNFTLKIRSTKLEDSAMYFCASSTKTGDNEQFFGPGTRLTVL.

The CDR3 DNA follows: TGCGCCAGCAGTACCGCTGATGGGGGGGCGGCCCAAGAGACCCAGTACTTC. This gives the protein CASSTADGGAAQETQYF. The V call is TRBV10-1, the J call TRBJ2-5; TRBD2 might be the D (7 bases). Per germline, CDR1 WNHNN and CDR2 SYGVQD (reference sequence). The CDR3 length is 17 residues. Trimming cost V 5 bases and J 1 base, with 20 bases left between them.

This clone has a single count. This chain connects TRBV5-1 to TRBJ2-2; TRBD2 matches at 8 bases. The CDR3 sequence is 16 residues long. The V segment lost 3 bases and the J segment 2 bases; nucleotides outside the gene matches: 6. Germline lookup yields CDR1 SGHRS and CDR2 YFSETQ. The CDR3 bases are TGCGCCAGCAGCTCAACTAGCGGAGACAACACCGGGGAGCTGTTTTTT. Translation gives CASSSTSGDNTGELFF.

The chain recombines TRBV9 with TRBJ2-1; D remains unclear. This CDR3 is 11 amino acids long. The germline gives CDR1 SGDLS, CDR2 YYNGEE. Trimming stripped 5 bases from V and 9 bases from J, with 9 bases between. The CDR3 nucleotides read TGTGCCAGCAGTCAAGACACTGAGCAGTTCTTC. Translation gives CASSQDTEQFF. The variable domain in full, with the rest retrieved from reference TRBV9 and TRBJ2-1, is DSGVTQTPKHLITATGQRVTLRCSPRSGDLSVYWYQQSLDQGLQFLIQYYNGEERAKGNILERFSAQQFPDLHSELNLSSLELGDSALYFCASSQDTEQFFGPGTRLTVL.

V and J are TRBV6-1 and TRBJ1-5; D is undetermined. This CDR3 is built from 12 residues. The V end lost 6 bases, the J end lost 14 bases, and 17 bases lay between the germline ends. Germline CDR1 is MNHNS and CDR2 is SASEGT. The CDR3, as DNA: TGTGCCAGCAGCGAAAGGCCAGGAGGGAAGCATTTT. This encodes CASSERPGGKHF.